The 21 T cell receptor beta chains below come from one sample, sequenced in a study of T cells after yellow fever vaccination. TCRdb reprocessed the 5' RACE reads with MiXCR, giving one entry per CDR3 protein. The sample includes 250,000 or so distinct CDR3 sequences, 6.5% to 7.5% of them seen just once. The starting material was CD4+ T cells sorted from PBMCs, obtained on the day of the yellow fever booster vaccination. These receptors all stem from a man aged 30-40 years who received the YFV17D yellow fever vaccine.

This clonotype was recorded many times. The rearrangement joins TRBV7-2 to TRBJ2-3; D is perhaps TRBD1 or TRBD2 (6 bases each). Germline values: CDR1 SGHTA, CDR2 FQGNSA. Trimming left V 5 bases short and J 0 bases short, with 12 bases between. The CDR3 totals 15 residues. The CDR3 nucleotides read TGTGCCAGCAGCCTAGGGGGGATTAGCACAGATACGCAGTATTTT. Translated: CASSLGGISTDTQYF.

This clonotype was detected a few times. The CDR3 nucleotides are TGTGCCAGCTCACAGGGCGTCGGTGGCTACACCTTC. It yields the protein CASSQGVGGYTF. The V and J genes are TRBV2 and TRBJ1-2; perhaps TRBD1 as D (6 bases). Deletions cut 8 bases from V and 7 bases from J, with 14 bases between. The germline V gene encodes CDR1 SNHLY and CDR2 FYNNEI. This CDR3 is built from 12 residues.

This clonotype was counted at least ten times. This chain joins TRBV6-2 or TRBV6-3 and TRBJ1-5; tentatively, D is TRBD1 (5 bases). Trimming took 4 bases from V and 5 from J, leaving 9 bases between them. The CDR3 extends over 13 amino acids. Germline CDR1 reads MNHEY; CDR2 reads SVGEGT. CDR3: CASSSDRDQPQHF. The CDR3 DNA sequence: TGTGCCAGCAGTTCTGACAGAGATCAGCCCCAGCATTTT.

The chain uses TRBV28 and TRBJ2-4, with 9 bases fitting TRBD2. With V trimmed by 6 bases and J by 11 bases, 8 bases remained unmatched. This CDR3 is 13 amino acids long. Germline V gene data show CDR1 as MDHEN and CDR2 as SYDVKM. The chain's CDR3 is CASRGPGLAVQYF. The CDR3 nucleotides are TGTGCCAGCAGGGGGCCGGGACTAGCAGTTCAGTACTTC.

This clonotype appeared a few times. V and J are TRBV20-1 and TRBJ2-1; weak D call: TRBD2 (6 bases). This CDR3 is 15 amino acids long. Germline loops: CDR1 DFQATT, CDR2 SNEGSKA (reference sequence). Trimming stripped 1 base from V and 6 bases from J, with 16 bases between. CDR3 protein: CSARVGGGSFNEQFF. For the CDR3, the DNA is TGCAGTGCTAGAGTGGGTGGGGGGAGTTTCAATGAGCAGTTCTTC.

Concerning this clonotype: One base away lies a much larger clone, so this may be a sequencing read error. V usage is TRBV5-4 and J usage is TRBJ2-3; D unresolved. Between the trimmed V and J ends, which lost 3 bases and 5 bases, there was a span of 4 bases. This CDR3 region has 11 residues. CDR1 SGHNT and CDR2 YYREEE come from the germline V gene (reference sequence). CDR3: CASSSVDTQYF. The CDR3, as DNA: TGTGCCAGCAGCTCGGTAGATACGCAGTATTTT.

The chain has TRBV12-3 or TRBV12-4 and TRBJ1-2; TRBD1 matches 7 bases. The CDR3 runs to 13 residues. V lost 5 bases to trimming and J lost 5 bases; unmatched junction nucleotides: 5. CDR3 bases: TGTGCCAGCAGTCGTCAGGGGGTATATGGCTACACCTTC. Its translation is CASSRQGVYGYTF.

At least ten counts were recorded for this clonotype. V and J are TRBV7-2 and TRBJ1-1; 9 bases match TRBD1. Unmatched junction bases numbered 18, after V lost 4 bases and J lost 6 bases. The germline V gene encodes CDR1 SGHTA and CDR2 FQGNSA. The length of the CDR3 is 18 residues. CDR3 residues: CASSSRSGTGLIASEAFF. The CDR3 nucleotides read TGTGCCAGCAGCTCAAGGAGCGGGACAGGGTTAATAGCCTCTGAAGCTTTCTTT. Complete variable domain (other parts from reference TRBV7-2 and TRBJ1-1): GAGVSQSPSNKVTEKGKDVELRCDPISGHTALYWYRQSLGQGLEFLIYFQGNSAPDKSGLPSDRFSAERTGGSVSTLTIQRTQQEDSAVYLCASSSRSGTGLIASEAFFGQGTRLTVV.

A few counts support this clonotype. CDR3 residues: CASSLGGGTGLNTEAFF. Written as DNA, the CDR3 is TGTGCCAGCAGCTTAGGCGGTGGAACAGGATTGAACACTGAAGCTTTCTTT. The rearrangement links TRBV13 to TRBJ1-1; weak D call: TRBD1 (5 bases). Germline assignment: CDR1 PRHDT and CDR2 FYEKMQ (reference sequence). The CDR3 consists of 17 residues. V was trimmed by 0 bases and J by 0 bases, leaving 14 bases between them. The complete variable domain, with remaining parts taken from reference TRBV13 and TRBJ1-1, reads AAGVIQSPRHLIKEKRETATLKCYPIPRHDTVYWYQQGPGQDPQFLISFYEKMQSDKGSIPDRFSAQQFSDYHSELNMSSLELGDSALYFCASSLGGGTGLNTEAFFGQGTRLTVV.

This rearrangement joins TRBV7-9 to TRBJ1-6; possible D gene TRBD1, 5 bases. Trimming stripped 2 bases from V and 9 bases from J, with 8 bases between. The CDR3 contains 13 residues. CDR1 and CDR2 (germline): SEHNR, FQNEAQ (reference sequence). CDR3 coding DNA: TGTGCCAGCAGCTTATACGGGGGTTCACCCCTCCACTTT. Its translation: CASSLYGGSPLHF.

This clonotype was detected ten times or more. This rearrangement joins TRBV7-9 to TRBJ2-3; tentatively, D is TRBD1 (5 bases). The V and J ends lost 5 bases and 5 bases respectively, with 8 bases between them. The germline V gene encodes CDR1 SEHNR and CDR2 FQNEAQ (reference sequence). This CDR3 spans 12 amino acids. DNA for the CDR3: TGTGCCAGCAGCCTAGACAGAGATACGCAGTATTTT. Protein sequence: CASSLDRDTQYF.

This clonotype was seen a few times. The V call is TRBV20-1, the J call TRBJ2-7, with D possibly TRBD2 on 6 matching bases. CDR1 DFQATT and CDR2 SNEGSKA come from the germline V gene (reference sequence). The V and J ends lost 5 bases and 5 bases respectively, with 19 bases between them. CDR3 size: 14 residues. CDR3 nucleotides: TGCAGTGCTCCTTCCGGGCCTCGCGGGAACGAGCAGTACTTC. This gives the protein CSAPSGPRGNEQYF.

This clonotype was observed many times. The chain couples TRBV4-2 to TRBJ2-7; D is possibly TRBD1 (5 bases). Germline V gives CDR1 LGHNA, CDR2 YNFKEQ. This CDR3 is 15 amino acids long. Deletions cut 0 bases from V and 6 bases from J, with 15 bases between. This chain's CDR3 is CASSQDWGQHGEQYF. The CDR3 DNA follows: TGTGCCAGCAGCCAAGATTGGGGCCAACACGGCGAGCAGTACTTC.

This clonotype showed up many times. CDR3 nucleotide sequence: TGCGCCAGCCGCGGGGAGGGGTCCTACAATGAGCAGTTCTTC. It translates to CASRGEGSYNEQFF. This chain links TRBV10-2 with TRBJ2-1; 7 positions match TRBD2. The length of the CDR3 is 14 residues. The germline gives CDR1 WSHSY, CDR2 SAAADI. V trimming: 8 bases; J trimming: 1 base; junction bases outside the gene matches: 5.

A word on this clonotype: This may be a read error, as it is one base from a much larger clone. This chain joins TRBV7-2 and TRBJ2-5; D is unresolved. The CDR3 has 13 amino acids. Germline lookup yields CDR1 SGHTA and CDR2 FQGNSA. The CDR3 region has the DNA TGTGCCAGCAGATCCACAGTACAAGAGGCCCAGTACTTC. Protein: CASRSTVQEAQYF.

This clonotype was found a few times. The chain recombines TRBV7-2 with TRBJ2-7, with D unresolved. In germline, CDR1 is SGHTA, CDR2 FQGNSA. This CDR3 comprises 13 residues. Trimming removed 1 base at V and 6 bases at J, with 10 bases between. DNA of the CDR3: TGTGCCAGCAGCTTAGGGACCAAGGGCGAGCAGTACTTC. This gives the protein CASSLGTKGEQYF.

The CDR3 is CASSTQGGRNYEQYF. The CDR3 region has the DNA TGTGCCAGTAGTACCCAGGGTGGACGGAACTACGAGCAGTACTTC. The chain has TRBV19 and TRBJ2-7; weak D call: TRBD1 (5 bases). V lost 4 bases to trimming and J lost 3 bases, with 16 bases between them. CDR3 length: 15 amino acids. Looked up from germline, CDR1 is LNHDA and CDR2 is SQIVND (reference sequence).

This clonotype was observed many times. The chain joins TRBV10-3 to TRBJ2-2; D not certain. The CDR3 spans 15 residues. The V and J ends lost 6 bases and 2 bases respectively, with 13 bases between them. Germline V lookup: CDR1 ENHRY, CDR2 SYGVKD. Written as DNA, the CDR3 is TGTGCCATCAGCCGTACCGCGGCCAACACCGGGGAGCTGTTTTTT. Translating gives CAISRTAANTGELFF.

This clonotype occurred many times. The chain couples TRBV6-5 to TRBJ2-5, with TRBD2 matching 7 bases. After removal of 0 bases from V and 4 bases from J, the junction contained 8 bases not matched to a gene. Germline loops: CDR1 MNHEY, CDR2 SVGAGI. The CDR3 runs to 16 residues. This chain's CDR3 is CASSYSPAGVRETQYF. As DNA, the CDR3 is TGTGCCAGCAGTTACTCCCCTGCGGGAGTTAGAGAGACCCAGTACTTC.

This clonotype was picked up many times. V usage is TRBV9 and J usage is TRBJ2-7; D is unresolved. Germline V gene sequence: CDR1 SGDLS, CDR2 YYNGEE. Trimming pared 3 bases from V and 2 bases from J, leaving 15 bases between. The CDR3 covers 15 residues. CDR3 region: CASSAQPGTAYEQYF. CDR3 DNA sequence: TGTGCCAGCAGCGCCCAACCGGGCACCGCCTACGAGCAGTACTTC.

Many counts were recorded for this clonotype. CDR3 sequence (DNA): TGTGCCACCGGGGAGACCCAGTACTTC. Translation gives CATGETQYF. The chain links TRBV7-2 to TRBJ2-5; D uncertain. V was clipped by 10 bases and J by 5 bases, with 5 bases between them. The CDR3 sequence is 9 residues long. Germline values: CDR1 SGHTA, CDR2 FQGNSA.